The T cell receptor (beta chain) under discussion was sequenced for a study of OX40 agonist ivuxolimab in advanced cancers. Overall study: Patient treatment consisted of intravenous ivuxolimab administration every 2 weeks at 0.01 to 10 mg/kg. Three partial responders included one hepatocellular carcinoma patient and two cutaneous melanoma patients. Therapy given before enrollment (anti-PD-1, anti-PD-L1 or anti-CTLA-4) was allowed, and around 44% had some. Study observations and caveats: Specificity for antigen went undetermined in the expanded peripheral T cells.

This clone was counted between two and nine times. Its antigen remains unidentified. Profiled with immunoSEQ multiplex PCR; TCRdb holds only in-frame clones, not every one. The table lists tens of thousands of clones, 70% to 85% of them singletons. V was trimmed by 0 bases and J by 4 bases, leaving 9 bases between them. The CDR3 runs to 14 residues. Germline-derived CDR1 and CDR2 are MNHEY and SVGAGI. The receptor's source is an adult with an advanced solid tumor such as melanoma, head and neck, liver or kidney cancer. The input for sequencing was CD4+ or CD8+ T cells sorted from blood, taken in a trial of the OX40 agonist ivuxolimab. This chain joins TRBV6-5 and TRBJ2-5, with D maybe TRBD1 (5 bases). The CDR3 DNA reads TGTGCCAGCAGTTACTCCCTTAGGGGAGAGACCCAGTACTTC. It specifies CASSYSLRGETQYF.